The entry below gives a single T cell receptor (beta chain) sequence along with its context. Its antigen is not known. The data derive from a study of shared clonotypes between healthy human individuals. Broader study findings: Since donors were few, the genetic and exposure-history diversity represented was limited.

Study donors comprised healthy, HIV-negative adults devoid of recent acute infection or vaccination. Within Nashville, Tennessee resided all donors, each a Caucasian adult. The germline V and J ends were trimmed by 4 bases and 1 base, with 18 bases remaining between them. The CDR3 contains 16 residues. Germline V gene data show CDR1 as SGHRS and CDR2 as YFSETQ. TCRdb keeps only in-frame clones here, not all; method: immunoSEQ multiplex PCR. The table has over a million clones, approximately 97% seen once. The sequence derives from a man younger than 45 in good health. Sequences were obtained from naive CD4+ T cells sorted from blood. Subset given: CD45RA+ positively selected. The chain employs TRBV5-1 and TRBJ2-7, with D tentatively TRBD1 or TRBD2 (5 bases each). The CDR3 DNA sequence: TGCGCCAGCAGCCCGGAGACAGCGGCGTTTTCCTACGAGCAGTACTTC. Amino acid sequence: CASSPETAAFSYEQYF. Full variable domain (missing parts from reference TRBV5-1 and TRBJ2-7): KAGVTQTPRYLIKTRGQQVTLSCSPISGHRSVSWYQQTPGQGLQFLFEYFSETQRNKGNFPGRFSGRQFSNSRSEMNVSTLELGDSALYLCASSPETAAFSYEQYFGPGTRLTVT.